This T cell receptor beta chain was identified during a study of monozygotic twins with inflammatory bowel disease. Findings and caveats of the study: Different T cell subtypes could not be distinguished.

About this clonotype: What it binds is unknown.

The CDR3 extends over 14 amino acids. Germline V CDR1 and CDR2: SGHTA, FQGTGA. cDNA for TCRalpha and TCRbeta was amplified by nested PCRs of 15 to 20 then roughly 10 cycles. TCRdb re-analyzed the 5' RACE reads; it lists each CDR3 protein once, without DNA. The sample table includes some 450,000 distinct CDR3 sequences. The clonotype comes from a human donor with ulcerative colitis or Crohn's disease, or a healthy co-twin of an affected twin (not recorded which). Sequencing was done on a sample of blood. The V and J genes are TRBV7-3 and TRBJ1-6. This CDR3 reads CASSLEPWNSPLHF.